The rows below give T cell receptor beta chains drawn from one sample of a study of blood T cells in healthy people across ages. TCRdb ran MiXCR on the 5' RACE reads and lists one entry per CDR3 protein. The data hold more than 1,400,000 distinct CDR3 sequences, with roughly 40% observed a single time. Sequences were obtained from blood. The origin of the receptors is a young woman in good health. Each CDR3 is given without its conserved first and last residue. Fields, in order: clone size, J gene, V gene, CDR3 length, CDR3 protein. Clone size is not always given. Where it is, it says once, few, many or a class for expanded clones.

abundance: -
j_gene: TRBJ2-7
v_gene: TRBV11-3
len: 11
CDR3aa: ASSPDSTGEQY

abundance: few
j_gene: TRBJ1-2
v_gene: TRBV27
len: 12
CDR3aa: ASSLNDRVGGYT

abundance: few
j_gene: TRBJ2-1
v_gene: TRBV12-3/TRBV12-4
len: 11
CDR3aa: ASSGSALEPEF

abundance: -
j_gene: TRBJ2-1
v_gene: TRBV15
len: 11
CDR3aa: ATSTYSRNEQF

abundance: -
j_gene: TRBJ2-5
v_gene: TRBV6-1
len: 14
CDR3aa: ASSDRKRAGQETQY

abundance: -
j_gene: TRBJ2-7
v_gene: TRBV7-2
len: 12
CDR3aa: ASSSTPFKDGQY

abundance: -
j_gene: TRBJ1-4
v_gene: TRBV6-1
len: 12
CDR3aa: ASSDRRTNEKLF

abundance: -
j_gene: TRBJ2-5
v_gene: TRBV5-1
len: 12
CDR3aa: ASSLEGNGETQY

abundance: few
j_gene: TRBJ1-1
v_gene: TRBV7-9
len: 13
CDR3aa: ASSLVSGMDTEAF

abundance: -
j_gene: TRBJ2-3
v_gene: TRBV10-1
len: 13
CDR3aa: ASGTSSGSTDTQY

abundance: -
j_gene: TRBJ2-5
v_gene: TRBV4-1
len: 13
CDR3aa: ASSQQRARGETQY

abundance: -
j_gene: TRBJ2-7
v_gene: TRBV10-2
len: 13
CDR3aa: AGSDPTGKRYEQY

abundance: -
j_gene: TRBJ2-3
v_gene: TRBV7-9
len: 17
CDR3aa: ASSANLGVDREITDTQY

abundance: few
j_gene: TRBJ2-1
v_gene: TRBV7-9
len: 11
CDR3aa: ASSLTGGSEQF

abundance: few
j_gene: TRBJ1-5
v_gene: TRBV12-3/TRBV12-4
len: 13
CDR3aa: ASTPGSTPNQPQH

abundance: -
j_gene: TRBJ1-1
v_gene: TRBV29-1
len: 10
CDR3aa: SVDSGDTEAF

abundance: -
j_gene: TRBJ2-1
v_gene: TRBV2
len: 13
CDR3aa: ASRKLAGSYNEQF

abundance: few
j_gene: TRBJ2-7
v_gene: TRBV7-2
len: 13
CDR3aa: ASSTTSGGPGEQY

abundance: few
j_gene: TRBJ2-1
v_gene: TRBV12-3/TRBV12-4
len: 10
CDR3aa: ASSLPGVEQF

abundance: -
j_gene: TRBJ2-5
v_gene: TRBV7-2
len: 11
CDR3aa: ASSLGTDKTQY

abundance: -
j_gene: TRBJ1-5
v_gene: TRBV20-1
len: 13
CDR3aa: SASRPADSNQPQH

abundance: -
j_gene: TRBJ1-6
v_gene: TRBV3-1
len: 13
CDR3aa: ASSQDVTGGSPLH

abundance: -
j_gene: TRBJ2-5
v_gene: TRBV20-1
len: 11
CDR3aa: SARGARRETQY

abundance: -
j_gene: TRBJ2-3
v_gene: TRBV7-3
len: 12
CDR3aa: ASSLTAGPDTQY

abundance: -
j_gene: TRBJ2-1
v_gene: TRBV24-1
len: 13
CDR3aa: ATSDSSGLYNEQF

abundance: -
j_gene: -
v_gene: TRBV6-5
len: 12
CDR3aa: ASSPQGRPQTQY

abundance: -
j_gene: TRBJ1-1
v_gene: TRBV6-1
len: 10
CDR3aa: ASVLVNTEAF

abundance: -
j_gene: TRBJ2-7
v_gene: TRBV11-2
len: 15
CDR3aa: ASSLVWTSGNFYEQY

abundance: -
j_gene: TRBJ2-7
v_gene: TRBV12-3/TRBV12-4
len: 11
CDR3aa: ASGVDRKYEQY

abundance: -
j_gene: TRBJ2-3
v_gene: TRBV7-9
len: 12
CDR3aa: ASSFTGVGDTQY

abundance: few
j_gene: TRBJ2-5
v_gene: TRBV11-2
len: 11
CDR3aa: ASSPSRIETQY

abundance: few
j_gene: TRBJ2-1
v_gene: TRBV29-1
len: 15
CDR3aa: SAERLAGTSSYNEQF

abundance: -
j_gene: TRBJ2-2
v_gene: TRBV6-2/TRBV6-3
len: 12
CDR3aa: ASSPPTWTGELF

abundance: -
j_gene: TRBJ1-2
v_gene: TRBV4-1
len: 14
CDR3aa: ASSQSSTDPNYGYT

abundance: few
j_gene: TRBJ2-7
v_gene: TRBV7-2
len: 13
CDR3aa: ASSLWDSGVGEQY

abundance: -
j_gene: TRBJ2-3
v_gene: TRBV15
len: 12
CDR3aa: ATERAGGTDTQY

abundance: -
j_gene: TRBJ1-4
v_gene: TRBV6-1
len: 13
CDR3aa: ASRKGPTTNEKLF

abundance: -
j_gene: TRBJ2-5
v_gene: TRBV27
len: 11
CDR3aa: ASSLSWNNEQY

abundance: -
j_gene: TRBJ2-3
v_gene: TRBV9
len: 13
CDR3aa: ASNVAGGMGDTQY

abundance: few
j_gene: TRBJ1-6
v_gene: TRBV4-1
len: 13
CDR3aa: ASSQGGTNNSPLH

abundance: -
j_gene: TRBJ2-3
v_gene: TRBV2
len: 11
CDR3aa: ASNGRLSDTQY

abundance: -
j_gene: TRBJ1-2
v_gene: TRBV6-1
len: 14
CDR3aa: ASSAFRTASSYGYT

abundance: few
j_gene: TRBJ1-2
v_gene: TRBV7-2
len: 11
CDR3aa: ASSLGVVEGYT

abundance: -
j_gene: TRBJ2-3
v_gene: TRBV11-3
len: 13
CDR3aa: ASSSGTQSTDTQY

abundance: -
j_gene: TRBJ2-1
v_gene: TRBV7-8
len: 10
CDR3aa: ASSTQPRGQF

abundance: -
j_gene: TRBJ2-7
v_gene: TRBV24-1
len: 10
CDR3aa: ATSDFAGGQY

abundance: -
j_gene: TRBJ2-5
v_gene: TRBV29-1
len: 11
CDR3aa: SALEQGMETQY

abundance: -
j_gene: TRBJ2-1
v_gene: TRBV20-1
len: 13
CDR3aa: SATRAGVTYNEQF

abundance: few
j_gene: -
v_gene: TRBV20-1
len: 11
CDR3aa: SAGGGLRNEQY

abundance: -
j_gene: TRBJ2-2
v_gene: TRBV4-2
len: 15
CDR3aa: ASSQKGTSGNTGELF

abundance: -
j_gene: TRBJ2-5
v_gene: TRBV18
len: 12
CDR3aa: ASSPDRGLKTQY

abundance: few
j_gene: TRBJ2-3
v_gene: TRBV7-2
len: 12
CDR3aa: VSSFETWGYTQY

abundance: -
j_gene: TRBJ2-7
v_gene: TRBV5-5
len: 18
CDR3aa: ASSLRLAGGPSESSYEQY

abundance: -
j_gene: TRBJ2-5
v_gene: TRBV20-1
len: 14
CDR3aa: SARDGTSGSIREQY